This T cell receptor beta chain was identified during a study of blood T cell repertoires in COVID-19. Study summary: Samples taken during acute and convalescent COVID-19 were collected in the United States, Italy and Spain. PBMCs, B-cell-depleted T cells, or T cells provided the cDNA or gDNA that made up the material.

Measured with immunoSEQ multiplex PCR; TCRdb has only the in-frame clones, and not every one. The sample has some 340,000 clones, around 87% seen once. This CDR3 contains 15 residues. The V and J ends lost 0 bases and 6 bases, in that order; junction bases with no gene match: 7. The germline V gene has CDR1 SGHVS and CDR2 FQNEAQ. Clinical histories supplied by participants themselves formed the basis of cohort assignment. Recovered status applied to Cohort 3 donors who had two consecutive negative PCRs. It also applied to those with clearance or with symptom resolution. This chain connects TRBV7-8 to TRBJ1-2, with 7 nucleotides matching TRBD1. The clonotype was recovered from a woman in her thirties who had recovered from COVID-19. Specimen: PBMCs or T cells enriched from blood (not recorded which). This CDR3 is CASSLAELQGNGYTF. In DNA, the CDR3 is TGTGCCAGCAGCTTAGCTGAGTTACAGGGGAATGGCTACACCTTC.